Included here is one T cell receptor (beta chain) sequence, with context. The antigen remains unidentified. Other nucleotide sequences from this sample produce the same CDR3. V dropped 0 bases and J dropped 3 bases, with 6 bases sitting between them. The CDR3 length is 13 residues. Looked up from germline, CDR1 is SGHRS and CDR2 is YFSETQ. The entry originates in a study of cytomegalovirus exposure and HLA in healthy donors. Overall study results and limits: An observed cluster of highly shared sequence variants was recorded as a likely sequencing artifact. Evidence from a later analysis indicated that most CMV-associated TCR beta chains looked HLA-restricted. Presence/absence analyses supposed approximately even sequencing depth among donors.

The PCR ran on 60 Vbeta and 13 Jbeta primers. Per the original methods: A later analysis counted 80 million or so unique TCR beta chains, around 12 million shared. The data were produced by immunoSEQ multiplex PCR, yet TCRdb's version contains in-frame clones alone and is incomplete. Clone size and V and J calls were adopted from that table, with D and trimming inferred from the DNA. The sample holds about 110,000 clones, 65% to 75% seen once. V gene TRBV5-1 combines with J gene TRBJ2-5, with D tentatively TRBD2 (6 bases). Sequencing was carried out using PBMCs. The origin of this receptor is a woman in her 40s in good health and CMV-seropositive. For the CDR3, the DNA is TGCGCCAGCAGCTTGGGGGGGGAAGAGACCCAGTACTTC. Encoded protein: CASSLGGEETQYF. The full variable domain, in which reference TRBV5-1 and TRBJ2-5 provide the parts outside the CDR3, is KAGVTQTPRYLIKTRGQQVTLSCSPISGHRSVSWYQQTPGQGLQFLFEYFSETQRNKGNFPGRFSGRQFSNSRSEMNVSTLELGDSALYLCASSLGGEETQYFGPGTRLLVL.